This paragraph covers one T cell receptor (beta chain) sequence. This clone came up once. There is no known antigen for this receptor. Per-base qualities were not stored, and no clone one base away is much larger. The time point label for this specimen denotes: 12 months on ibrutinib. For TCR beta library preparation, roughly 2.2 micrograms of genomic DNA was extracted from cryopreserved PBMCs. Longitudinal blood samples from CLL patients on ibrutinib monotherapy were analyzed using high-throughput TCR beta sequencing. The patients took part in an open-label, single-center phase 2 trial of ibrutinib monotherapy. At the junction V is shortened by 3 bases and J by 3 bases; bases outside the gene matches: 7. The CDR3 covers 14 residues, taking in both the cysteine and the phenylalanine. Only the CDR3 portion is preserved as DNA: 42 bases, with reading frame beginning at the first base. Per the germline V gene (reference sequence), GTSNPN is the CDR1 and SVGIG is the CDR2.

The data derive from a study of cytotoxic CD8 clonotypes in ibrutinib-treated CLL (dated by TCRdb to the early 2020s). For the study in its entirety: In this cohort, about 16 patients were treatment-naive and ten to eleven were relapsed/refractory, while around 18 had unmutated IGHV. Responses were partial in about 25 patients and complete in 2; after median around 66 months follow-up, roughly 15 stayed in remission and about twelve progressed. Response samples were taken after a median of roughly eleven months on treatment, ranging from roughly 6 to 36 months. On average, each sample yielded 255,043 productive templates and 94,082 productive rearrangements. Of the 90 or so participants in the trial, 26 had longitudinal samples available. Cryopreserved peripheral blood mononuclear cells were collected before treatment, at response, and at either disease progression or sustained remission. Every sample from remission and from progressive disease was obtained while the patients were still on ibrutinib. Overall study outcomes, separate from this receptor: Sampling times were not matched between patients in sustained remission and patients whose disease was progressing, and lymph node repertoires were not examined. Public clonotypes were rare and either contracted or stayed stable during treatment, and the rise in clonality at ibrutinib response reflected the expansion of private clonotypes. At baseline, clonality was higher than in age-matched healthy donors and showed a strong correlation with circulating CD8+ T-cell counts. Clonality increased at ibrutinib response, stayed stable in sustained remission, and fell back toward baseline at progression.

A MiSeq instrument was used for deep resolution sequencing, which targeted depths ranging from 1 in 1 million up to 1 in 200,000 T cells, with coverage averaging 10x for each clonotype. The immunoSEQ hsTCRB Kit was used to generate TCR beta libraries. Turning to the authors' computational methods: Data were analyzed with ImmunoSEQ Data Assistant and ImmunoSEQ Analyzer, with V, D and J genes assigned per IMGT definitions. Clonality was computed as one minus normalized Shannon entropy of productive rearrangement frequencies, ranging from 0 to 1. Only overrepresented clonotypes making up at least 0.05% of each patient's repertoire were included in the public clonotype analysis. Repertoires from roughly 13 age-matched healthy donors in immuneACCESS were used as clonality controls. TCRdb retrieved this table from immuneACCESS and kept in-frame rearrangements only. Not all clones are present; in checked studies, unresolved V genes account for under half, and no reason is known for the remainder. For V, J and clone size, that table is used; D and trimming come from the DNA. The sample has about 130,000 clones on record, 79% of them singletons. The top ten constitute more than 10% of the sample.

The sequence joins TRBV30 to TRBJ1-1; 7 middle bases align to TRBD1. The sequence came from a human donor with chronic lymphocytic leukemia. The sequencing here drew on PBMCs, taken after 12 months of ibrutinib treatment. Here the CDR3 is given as CAWSLRGQHTEAFF. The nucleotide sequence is TGTGCCTGGAGCCTGAGGGGGCAGCACACTGAAGCTTTCTTT.